This TCR beta chain emerged from a study of regulatory T cells in long-lasting Graves disease. About the study: For a period under 3 months, newly diagnosed Graves' patients had taken antithyroid drugs. Study findings and constraints: Favored usage of TRBV28, TRBJ1-2 and TRBJ2-5 was recorded in persistent disease. Between persistent patients, roughly 2,600 public clonotypes were shared, exceeding the approximately 940 shared between new patients.

Construction of TCR beta libraries relied on iRepertoire HTBI primers and on Arm-PCR targeting CDR3 regions. TCRdb passed the multiplex PCR reads through MiXCR, listing each CDR3 protein once. The sample yields fewer than 350,000 distinct CDR3 sequences, approximately 20% seen once. This sample's time point: newly diagnosed GD, antithyroid drugs for less than 3 months. RNA from PBMCs was the source of the TCR library. This clonotype was seen repeatedly, ten times or more. Its antigen is as yet unknown. V lost 6 bases to trimming and J lost 6 bases, with 11 bases between them. The CDR3 spans 13 residues.

This clonotype was obtained from a female donor with Graves disease. The chain uses TRBV12-3 or TRBV12-4 and TRBJ2-2, with TRBD2 as a possible D gene (5 bases). The specimen was peripheral blood mononuclear cells (PBMCs), collected at new diagnosis, from a patient treated with antithyroid drugs. In DNA, the CDR3 is TGTGCCAGCAGCTCCGAAGCGGCCGGGGAGCTGTTTTTT. Residues: CASSSEAAGELFF.